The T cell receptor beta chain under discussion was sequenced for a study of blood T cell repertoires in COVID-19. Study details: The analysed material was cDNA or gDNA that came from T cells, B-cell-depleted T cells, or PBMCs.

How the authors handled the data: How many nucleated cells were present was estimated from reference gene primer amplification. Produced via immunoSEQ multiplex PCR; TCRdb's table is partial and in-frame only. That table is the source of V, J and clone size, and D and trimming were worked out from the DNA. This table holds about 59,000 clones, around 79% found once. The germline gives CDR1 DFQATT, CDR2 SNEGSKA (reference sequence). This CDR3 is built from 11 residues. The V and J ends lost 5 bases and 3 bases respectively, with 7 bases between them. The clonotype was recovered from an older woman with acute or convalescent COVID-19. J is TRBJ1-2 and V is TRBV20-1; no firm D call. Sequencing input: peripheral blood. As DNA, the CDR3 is TGCAGTGCTGGGCAGGACTATGGCTACACCTTC. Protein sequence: CSAGQDYGYTF.